The 15 T cell receptor beta chains below all came from one sample that was sequenced in a study of blood T cell repertoires in COVID-19. Clones were sequenced by immunoSEQ multiplex PCR, and TCRdb holds only the in-frame ones, with some missing. The data show a few hundred thousand clones, around 88% seen once. The sequenced material came from peripheral blood. The receptors were sampled from a woman aged 45-65 years with COVID-19, enrolled during active disease.

V is TRBV19 and J is TRBJ1-1; D is perhaps TRBD1 (6 bases). In germline, CDR1 is LNHDA, CDR2 SQIVND (reference sequence). Deletions cut 3 bases from V and 1 base from J, with 18 bases between. CDR3 length equals 17 residues. The CDR3 loop is CASSIPPQGRGNTEAFF. The CDR3 DNA follows: TGTGCCAGTAGTATCCCCCCCCAGGGGAGGGGGAACACTGAAGCTTTCTTT.

This rearrangement joins TRBV4-2 to TRBJ2-3, with 14 bases lining up with TRBD2. Germline CDR1 and CDR2: LGHNA and YNFKEQ. The CDR3 extends over 17 amino acids. After removal of 4 bases from V and 4 bases from J, the junction contained 7 bases not matched to a gene. CDR3 sequence reads: CASSLGTSGGGADTQYF. The CDR3 coding sequence is TGTGCCAGCAGCCTAGGGACTAGCGGGGGCGGGGCAGATACGCAGTATTTT.

The V and J genes are TRBV6-6 and TRBJ2-7; D is unclear. V was clipped by 6 bases and J by 4 bases, with 7 bases between them. Germline V gene sequence: CDR1 MNHNY, CDR2 SVGAGI (reference sequence). CDR3 length: 11 amino acids. The CDR3 coding sequence is TGTGCCAGCAGGACGGGTTACGAGCAGTACTTC. This sequence encodes CASRTGYEQYF.

The chain joins TRBV11-2 to TRBJ2-1, with 7 nucleotides matching TRBD1. J lost 6 bases, V lost 2 bases, and 7 bases had no gene match. Germline CDR1 and CDR2: SGHAT and FQNNGV. The CDR3 is 15 residues long. The CDR3 sequence is CASSLRSQGVNEQFF. The CDR3 bases are TGTGCCAGCAGCTTAAGATCTCAGGGGGTCAATGAGCAGTTCTTC. Variable domain in full (rest from reference TRBV11-2 and TRBJ2-1): EAGVAQSPRYKIIEKRQSVAFWCNPISGHATLYWYQQILGQGPKLLIQFQNNGVVDDSQLPKDRFSAERLKGVDSTLKIQPAKLEDSAVYLCASSLRSQGVNEQFFGPGTRLTVL.

This clone is a singleton in its sample. The J gene is TRBJ1-2, the V gene TRBV6-6; 7 positions match TRBD1. Germline assignment: CDR1 MNHNY and CDR2 SVGAGI (reference sequence). The CDR3 contains 13 residues. With 5 bases clipped from V and 8 bases from J, the junction kept 8 bases outside the gene matches. For the CDR3, the DNA is TGTGCCAGCAGTGCCAACCAGGGACAGGGCTACACCTTC. It encodes CASSANQGQGYTF.

Only a few counts were recorded for this clone. The chain links TRBV14 to TRBJ2-7, with 8 bases lining up with TRBD1. The CDR3 is 15 amino acids. Germline V gene lookup returns CDR1 SGHDN and CDR2 FVKESK. With V trimmed by 4 bases and J by 1 base, 6 bases remained unmatched. In nucleotides, the CDR3 is TGTGCCAGCAGCCTCCGGGACAGGCCTTCCTACGAGCAGTACTTC. Translated: CASSLRDRPSYEQYF.

The chain links TRBV5-1 to TRBJ1-6; 9 bases line up with TRBD1. Germline V CDR1 and CDR2: SGHRS, YFSETQ. The CDR3 loop spans 14 amino acids. The J segment lost 8 bases and the V segment lost 0 bases, leaving 0 bases of the junction unmatched. CDR3 residues: CASSLGTGDSPLHF. In DNA form, the CDR3 reads TGCGCCAGCAGCTTGGGGACAGGGGATTCACCCCTCCACTTT.

This clone was seen just once. V gene TRBV6-5 combines with J gene TRBJ1-1; no reliable D call. V dropped 2 bases and J dropped 0 bases, with 7 bases sitting between them. This CDR3 has 14 amino acids. Germline loops: CDR1 MNHEY, CDR2 SVGAGI. The CDR3 DNA sequence: TGTGCCAGCAGTTACCTCGGGGTGAACACTGAAGCTTTCTTT. It codes for CASSYLGVNTEAFF.

This chain links TRBV18 with TRBJ1-3; D is perhaps TRBD1 (5 bases). The ends were cut back, 2 bases at V and 4 bases at J, with 6 bases in the middle. The CDR3 consists of 13 residues. Per germline, CDR1 KGHSH and CDR2 LQKENI. The CDR3 nucleotides read TGTGCCAGCTCACCAACAGGCGGAAACACCATATATTTT. It translates to CASSPTGGNTIYF. Full variable domain (rest looked up from reference TRBV18 and TRBJ1-3): NAGVMQNPRHLVRRRGQEARLRCSPMKGHSHVYWYRQLPEEGLKFMVYLQKENIIDESGMPKERFSAEFPKEGPSILRIQQVVRGDSAAYFCASSPTGGNTIYFGEGSWLTVV.

V and J are TRBV7-2 and TRBJ1-2, with D possibly being TRBD1 (5 bases). There are 13 residues in the CDR3. Trimming removed 2 bases at V and 7 bases at J, with 11 bases between. Germline loops: CDR1 SGHTA, CDR2 FQGNSA. The CDR3 loop is CASSLSGVSGYTF. In nucleotides, the CDR3 is TGTGCCAGCAGCTTATCGGGGGTCAGTGGCTACACCTTC.

The rearrangement uses TRBV3-1 (or the pseudogene TRBV3-2) and TRBJ1-2; perhaps TRBD1 as D (6 bases). CDR1 and CDR2 from the germline V gene are LGHDT and YNNKEL (reference sequence). The CDR3 loop spans 17 amino acids. Trimming stripped 0 bases from V and 5 bases from J, with 19 bases between. This CDR3 is CASSQERGGPLRYGYTF. CDR3 coding DNA: TGTGCCAGCAGCCAAGAAAGGGGGGGGCCGCTCCGATATGGCTACACCTTC.

This clone was seen only once. The gene calls are TRBV4-1 and TRBJ2-3; 11 positions agree with TRBD2. The germline V gene encodes CDR1 MGHRA and CDR2 YSYEKL. V trimming: 4 bases; J trimming: 0 bases; junction bases outside the gene matches: 12. This CDR3 contains 19 residues. The CDR3 DNA sequence: TGCGCCAGCAGCCGTCAAACTAGCGGGGGCCTTTCTAGCACAGATACGCAGTATTTT. This translates into CASSRQTSGGLSSTDTQYF.

The chain links TRBV18 to TRBJ1-3; no definite D call. The CDR3 totals 15 residues. CDR1 and CDR2 from the germline V gene are KGHSH and LQKENI. V lost 6 bases, J lost 0 bases, and 12 bases lay in between. The CDR3, as DNA: TGTGCCAGCTCTCGAGGGCCCGGCTCTGGAAACACCATATATTTT. This codes for CASSRGPGSGNTIYF.

This clone was detected once. This rearrangement joins TRBV18 to TRBJ1-1; D possibly corresponds to TRBD1 (6 bases). The CDR3 covers 14 residues. V lost 8 bases to trimming and J lost 3 bases, with 16 bases between them. Germline V gene sequence: CDR1 KGHSH, CDR2 LQKENI. In DNA, the CDR3 is TGTGCCAGCAAATACAGGGTGGAGGACACTGAAGCTTTCTTT. This sequence encodes CASKYRVEDTEAFF.

This chain connects TRBV5-1 to TRBJ2-7, with 10 bases aligning to TRBD2. CDR1 and CDR2 (germline): SGHRS, YFSETQ. The CDR3 contains 15 residues. With V trimmed by 5 bases and J by 3 bases, 8 bases remained unmatched. The CDR3 protein is CASSLAGDPHYEQYF. The CDR3 nucleotides read TGCGCCAGCAGTCTAGCGGGGGACCCGCACTACGAGCAGTACTTC.